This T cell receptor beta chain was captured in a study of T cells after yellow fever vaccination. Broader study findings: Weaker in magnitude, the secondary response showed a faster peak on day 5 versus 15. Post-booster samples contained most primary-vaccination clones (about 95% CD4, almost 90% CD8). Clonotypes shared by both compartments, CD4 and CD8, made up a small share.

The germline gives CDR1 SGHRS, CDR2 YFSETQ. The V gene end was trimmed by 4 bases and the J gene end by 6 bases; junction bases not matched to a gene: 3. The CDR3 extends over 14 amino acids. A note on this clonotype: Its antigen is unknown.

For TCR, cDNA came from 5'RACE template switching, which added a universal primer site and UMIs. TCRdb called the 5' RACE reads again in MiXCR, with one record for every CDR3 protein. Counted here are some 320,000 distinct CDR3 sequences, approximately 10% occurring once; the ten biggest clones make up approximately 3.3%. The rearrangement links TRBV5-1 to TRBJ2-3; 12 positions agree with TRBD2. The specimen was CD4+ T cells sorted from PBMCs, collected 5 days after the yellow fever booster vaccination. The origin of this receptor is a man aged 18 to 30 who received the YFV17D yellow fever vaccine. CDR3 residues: CASSAGTSGDTQYF. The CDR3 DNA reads TGCGCCAGCAGCGCCGGGACTAGCGGGGATACGCAGTATTTT.